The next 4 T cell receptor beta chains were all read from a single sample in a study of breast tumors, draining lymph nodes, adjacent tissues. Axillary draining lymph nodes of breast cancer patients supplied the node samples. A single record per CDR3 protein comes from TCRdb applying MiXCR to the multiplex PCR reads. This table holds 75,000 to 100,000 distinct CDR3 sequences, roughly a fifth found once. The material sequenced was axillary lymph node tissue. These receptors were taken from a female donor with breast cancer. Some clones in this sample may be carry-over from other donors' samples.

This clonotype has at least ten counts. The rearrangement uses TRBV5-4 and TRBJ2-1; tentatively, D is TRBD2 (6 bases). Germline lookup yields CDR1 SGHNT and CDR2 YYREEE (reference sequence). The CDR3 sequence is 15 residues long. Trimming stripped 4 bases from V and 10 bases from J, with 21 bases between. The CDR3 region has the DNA TGTGCCAGCAGCCCCCGGGGGAACTATCTGGGGGAGCAGTTCTTC. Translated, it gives CASSPRGNYLGEQFF.

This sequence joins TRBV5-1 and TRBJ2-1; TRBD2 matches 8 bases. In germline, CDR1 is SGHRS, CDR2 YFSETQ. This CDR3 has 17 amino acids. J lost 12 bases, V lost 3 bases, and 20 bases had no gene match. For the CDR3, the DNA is TGCGCCAGCAGCTCCGGGAGGGCCAGAGCGGTAAGGGGTGGGCAGTTCTTC. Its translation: CASSSGRARAVRGGQFF.

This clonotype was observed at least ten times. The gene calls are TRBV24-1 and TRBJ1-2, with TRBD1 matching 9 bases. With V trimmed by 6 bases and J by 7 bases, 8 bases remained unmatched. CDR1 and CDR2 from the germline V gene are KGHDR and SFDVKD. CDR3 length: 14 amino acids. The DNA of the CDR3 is TGTGCCACCAGTCCCACAGGGGGCGAGGTTGGCTACACCTTC. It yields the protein CATSPTGGEVGYTF.

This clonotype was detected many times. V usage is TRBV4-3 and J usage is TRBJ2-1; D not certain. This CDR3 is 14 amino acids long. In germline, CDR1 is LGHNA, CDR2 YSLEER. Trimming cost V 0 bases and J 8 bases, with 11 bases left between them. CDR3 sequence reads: CASSQEKAWDEQFF. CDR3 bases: TGCGCCAGCAGCCAAGAAAAGGCGTGGGATGAGCAGTTCTTC.